The 19 T cell receptor beta chains given below trace back to one sample, sequenced in a study of T cells in Graves' hyperthyroidism and ophthalmopathy. RNA transcripts gave rise to amplified TCR beta CDR3 regions. First-round RT-PCR targeting the TCR CDR3 was performed with the HTBI primer set. TCRdb itself ran the multiplex PCR reads through MiXCR, one entry per CDR3 protein. The sample lists roughly 200,000 distinct CDR3 sequences; about a sixth were seen once. Sequencing input: blood. All receptors come from a woman in her fifties or sixties with Graves' hyperthyroidism.

The CDR3 region is CSARWTGDRNIQYF. The DNA for the CDR3 is TGCAGTGCTAGATGGACAGGGGATAGAAACATTCAGTACTTC. The chain joins TRBV20-1 to TRBJ2-4, with TRBD1 matching over 9 bases. The CDR3 loop spans 14 amino acids. Germline trimming cut 2 bases from V and 6 bases from J; bases unmatched to any gene: 5. Germline V gives CDR1 DFQATT, CDR2 SNEGSKA (reference sequence).

In regard to this clonotype: One base away lies a much larger clone, so this may be a sequencing read error. The chain employs TRBV6-1 and TRBJ2-1; D gene ambiguous. Germline CDR1 reads MNHNS; CDR2 reads SASEGT. This CDR3 has 14 amino acids. Trimming shortened V by 6 bases and J by 4 bases, and 13 bases separated the two germline ends. This CDR3 is CASRNGTVYNEQFF. The CDR3 DNA reads as TGTGCCAGCAGGAACGGAACAGTTTACAATGAGCAGTTCTTC.

The chain carries TRBV4-1 and TRBJ2-2; D perhaps matches TRBD1 (5 bases). Germline V CDR1 and CDR2: MGHRA, YSYEKL. This CDR3 region has 15 residues. The V end lost 4 bases, the J end lost 5 bases, and 14 bases lay between the germline ends. For the CDR3, the DNA is TGCGCCAGCAGCCTCCGTTCGACAGCTACCGGGGAGCTGTTTTTT. The encoded protein is CASSLRSTATGELFF.

At least ten counts were recorded for this clonotype. This chain connects TRBV30 to TRBJ2-1, with D perhaps TRBD2 (6 bases). From germline, CDR1 is GTSNPN and CDR2 SVGIG (reference sequence). Trimming took off 5 bases at V and 5 bases at J, with 10 bases between the two ends. This CDR3 is built from 12 residues. DNA for the CDR3: TGTGCCTGGGATAGACTAGACAATGAGCAGTTCTTC. It yields the protein CAWDRLDNEQFF.

V usage is TRBV19 and J usage is TRBJ1-2; D unresolved. Germline V CDR1 and CDR2: LNHDA, SQIVND (reference sequence). This CDR3 is 15 amino acids long. The ends were cut back, 10 bases at V and 0 bases at J, with 18 bases in the middle. The CDR3 region is CATSREAGPNYGYTF. The CDR3 bases are TGTGCCACGAGTAGAGAGGCAGGCCCTAACTATGGCTACACCTTC. The full variable domain, its missing parts supplied by reference TRBV19 and TRBJ1-2, is DGGITQSPKYLFRKEGQNVTLSCEQNLNHDAMYWYRQDPGQGLRLIYYSQIVNDFQKGDIAEGYSVSREKKESFPLTVTSAQKNPTAFYLCATSREAGPNYGYTFGSGTRLTVV.

This clonotype was detected ten times or more. V usage is TRBV5-4 and J usage is TRBJ1-4; D gene uncertain. The CDR3 is 15 residues long. Between the trimmed V and J ends, which lost 0 bases and 0 bases, there was a span of 6 bases. CDR1 SGHNT and CDR2 YYREEE come from the germline V gene (reference sequence). As DNA, the CDR3 is TGTGCCAGCAGCTTGGGGGCCACAACTAATGAAAAACTGTTTTTT. It specifies CASSLGATTNEKLFF.

This clonotype was detected ten times or more. The chain links TRBV7-9 to TRBJ2-7, with TRBD1 matching over 8 bases. Germline CDR1 is SEHNR and CDR2 is FQNEAQ (reference sequence). The CDR3 is made up of 15 amino acids. V dropped 4 bases and J dropped 2; count of bases not matched to a gene: 7. Here the CDR3 reads CASSSWTGNPYEQYF. CDR3 nucleotides: TGTGCCAGCAGCTCCTGGACAGGGAATCCCTACGAGCAGTACTTC.

This clonotype has just a few counts. The chain carries TRBV30 and TRBJ2-2; possibly TRBD1 or TRBD2 for D (5 bases each). Germline values: CDR1 GTSNPN, CDR2 SVGIG (reference sequence). The CDR3 runs 15 residues. V lost 0 bases and J 5 bases, leaving 13 bases between the germline ends. Here the CDR3 reads CAWSVLGVDTGELFF. In nucleotides, the CDR3 is TGTGCCTGGAGTGTACTAGGGGTGGATACCGGGGAGCTGTTTTTT.

This clonotype was detected many times. The V gene is TRBV11-3, the J gene TRBJ2-1; TRBD2 matches at 10 bases. The CDR3 sequence is 18 residues long. Trimming at V came to 3 bases and at J to 5 bases, leaving 13 bases not matched to a gene. Germline loops: CDR1 SGHNT, CDR2 YENEEA. CDR3 sequence: CASSFNGLAAAADNEQFF. The CDR3, as DNA: TGTGCCAGCAGCTTTAACGGACTAGCGGCAGCCGCGGACAATGAGCAGTTCTTC.

This clonotype was picked up many times. This sequence joins TRBV30 and TRBJ2-3; 7 bases line up with TRBD2. The CDR3 length is 16 residues. The germline V gene encodes CDR1 GTSNPN and CDR2 SVGIG (reference sequence). J gave up 5 bases and V 3 bases, and 14 bases lay outside the gene matches. The CDR3 protein is CAWRRGGGRLGDTQYF. CDR3 nucleotide sequence: TGTGCCTGGAGAAGGGGCGGCGGGAGATTGGGAGATACGCAGTATTTT.

This clonotype occurred many times. The chain recombines TRBV10-1 with TRBJ2-5; D is uncertain. Trimming left V 3 bases short and J 4 bases short, with 9 bases between. The CDR3 spans 13 residues. Germline CDR1 is WNHNN and CDR2 is SYGVQD (reference sequence). The CDR3 spells CASSESGLETQYF. As DNA, the CDR3 is TGCGCCAGCAGTGAATCGGGCTTAGAGACCCAGTACTTC.

In this sample, this clonotype turned up many times. The V gene is TRBV28, the J gene TRBJ1-4; 12 nucleotides match TRBD1. The V and J ends lost 1 base and 2 bases, in that order; junction bases with no gene match: 11. The CDR3 extends over 20 amino acids. From germline, CDR1 is MDHEN and CDR2 SYDVKM. The CDR3 DNA sequence: TGTGCCAGCAGTTTATACCTGATGGGACAGGGGGCGCTGACTAATGAAAAACTGTTTTTT. It encodes CASSLYLMGQGALTNEKLFF.

This clonotype was counted ten times or more. The V call is TRBV5-1, the J call TRBJ1-2, with 8 bases fitting TRBD1. The length of the CDR3 is 17 residues. Germline lookup yields CDR1 SGHRS and CDR2 YFSETQ. With 1 base clipped from V and 2 bases from J, the junction kept 10 bases outside the gene matches. DNA of the CDR3: TGCGCCAGCAGCTTGCGGCACAGGGGGGATGAGAACTATGGCTACACCTTC. Translating gives CASSLRHRGDENYGYTF.

This clonotype was recorded many times. The chain is built from TRBV20-1 and TRBJ2-3; 8 bases align to TRBD2. With V trimmed by 5 bases and J by 1 base, 8 bases remained unmatched. The CDR3 is 15 residues long. Germline loops: CDR1 DFQATT, CDR2 SNEGSKA (reference sequence). The CDR3 here is CSASDPSGRTDTQYF. For the CDR3, the DNA is TGCAGTGCTTCAGATCCTAGCGGGCGCACAGATACGCAGTATTTT.

This clonotype was seen ten or more times. The chain uses TRBV29-1 and TRBJ2-1, with TRBD1 identical over 12 bases. The CDR3 covers 14 residues. Germline lookup yields CDR1 SQVTM and CDR2 ANQGSEA. Trimming at V came to 6 bases and at J to 4 bases, leaving 4 bases not matched to a gene. The CDR3 DNA reads as TGCAGCGTCCTGGGACAGGGGGCTTACAATGAGCAGTTCTTC. It yields the protein CSVLGQGAYNEQFF.

This clonotype showed up many times. V usage is TRBV10-3 and J usage is TRBJ2-1, with D perhaps being TRBD1 or TRBD2 (5 bases each). Germline V gene data show CDR1 as ENHRY and CDR2 as SYGVKD. V was cut by 5 bases and J by 9 bases, with 8 bases left in between. This CDR3 contains 11 residues. The CDR3 loop reads CAISFGTEQFF. The CDR3 DNA follows: TGTGCCATCAGTTTCGGGACTGAGCAGTTCTTC.

This clonotype was counted ten times or more. The rearrangement links TRBV6-5 to TRBJ2-1, with D perhaps TRBD1 (5 bases). CDR1 is MNHEY, CDR2 SVGAGI, per germline. The CDR3 is made up of 15 amino acids. The V and J ends lost 2 bases and 4 bases respectively, with 12 bases between them. CDR3: CASSYRSGAYNEQFF. The CDR3 DNA reads as TGTGCCAGCAGTTACCGCTCTGGGGCGTACAATGAGCAGTTCTTC.

V gene TRBV5-1 combines with J gene TRBJ2-2, with D perhaps TRBD1 (6 bases). CDR1 is SGHRS, CDR2 YFSETQ, per germline. The CDR3 consists of 15 residues. The V end was cut by 4 bases, the J end by 6 bases, with 16 bases between. The CDR3 region is CASSRTQGTAGELFF. The DNA of the CDR3 is TGCGCCAGCAGCCGCACCCAGGGGACGGCCGGGGAGCTGTTTTTT.

This clonotype occurred many times. The CDR3 sequence is CASSYTGTSIYNEQFF. The CDR3 DNA follows: TGTGCCAGCAGTTACACCGGGACTAGCATCTACAATGAGCAGTTCTTC. V usage is TRBV6-2 or TRBV6-3 and J usage is TRBJ2-1, with 9 bases matching TRBD2. Germline V lookup: CDR1 MNHEY, CDR2 SVGEGT. V shed 2 bases and J 3 bases; nucleotides not matched to a gene: 5. This CDR3 is built from 16 residues.